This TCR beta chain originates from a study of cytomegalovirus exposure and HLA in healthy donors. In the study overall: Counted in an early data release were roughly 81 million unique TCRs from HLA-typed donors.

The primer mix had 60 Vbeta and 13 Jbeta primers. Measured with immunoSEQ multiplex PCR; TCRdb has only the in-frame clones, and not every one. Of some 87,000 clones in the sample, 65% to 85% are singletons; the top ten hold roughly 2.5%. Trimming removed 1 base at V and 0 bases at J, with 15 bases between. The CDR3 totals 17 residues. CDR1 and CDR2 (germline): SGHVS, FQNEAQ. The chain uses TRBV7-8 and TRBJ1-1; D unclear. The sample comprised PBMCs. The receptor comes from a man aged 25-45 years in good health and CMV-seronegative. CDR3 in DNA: TGTGCCAGCAGCTTAGGTGGTTCGTTAAACATGAACACTGAAGCTTTCTTT. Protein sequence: CASSLGGSLNMNTEAFF.